This T cell receptor (beta chain) comes out of a study of T cell repertoires in cytomegalovirus infection (dated by TCRdb to the late 2010s). About the study as a whole: The peptide stimulations were aimed at well-studied HLA-B-restricted epitopes as well as recently identified HLA-C-restricted CMV epitopes, whose presentation resists viral immunomodulation. The HLA type of each donor mattered for the analysis, because public TCR beta signatures pointed to carriage of CMV infection along with the matching HLA type. General findings and caveats noted by the study authors: Cumulative frequency of public TCR beta family members discriminated carriers of CMV infection plus the relevant HLA type in this cohort and an independent 352-donor cohort. The ex vivo response was dominated by HLA-C-restricted CMV-specific TCR beta clonotypes, which also provided the single most frequent clonotype in two of eight donors.

The run used an Illumina HiSeq 1500. The public reads were reprocessed in TCRdb via fastp at Q25 and MiXCR, keeping in-frame beta chains. Rows are unified per CDR3 protein, each entry keeping the most common DNA and genes. This sample is represented by about 110,000 distinct CDR3 sequences; 30% of them were singletons. Roughly two fifths of the sample lies in the top ten. Based on the germline V gene, the CDR1 and CDR2 sequences are MGHRA and YSYEKL. The CDR3, from cysteine to phenylalanine, totals 15 residues. Only CDR3 DNA remains: 45 bases, in frame from the first base. V and J are truncated by 1 base and 5 bases respectively, leaving an intervening sequence of 12 bases. This clonotype was counted between two and nine times. Its specific antigen is unknown. Per-nucleotide qualities are absent, and no much larger clonotype sits a single base away. What this sample's treatment or condition label stands for: in vitro stimulation with specific CMV peptide epitopes to enrich CMV-specific T cells.

Sequences were derived from CD8+ T cells from cultured PBMCs, sampled from culture after CMV antigen stimulation. Here the chain combines TRBV4-1 and TRBJ2-1; TRBD1 is possibly the D segment (6 matching bases). The TCR comes from a human donor in good health (CMV status not recorded). Some clones in this sample may be carry-over from other donors' samples. The base sequence is TGCGCCAGCAGCCAAGGGACAGATTTAAACAATGAGCAGTTCTTC. It translates to CASSQGTDLNNEQFF.